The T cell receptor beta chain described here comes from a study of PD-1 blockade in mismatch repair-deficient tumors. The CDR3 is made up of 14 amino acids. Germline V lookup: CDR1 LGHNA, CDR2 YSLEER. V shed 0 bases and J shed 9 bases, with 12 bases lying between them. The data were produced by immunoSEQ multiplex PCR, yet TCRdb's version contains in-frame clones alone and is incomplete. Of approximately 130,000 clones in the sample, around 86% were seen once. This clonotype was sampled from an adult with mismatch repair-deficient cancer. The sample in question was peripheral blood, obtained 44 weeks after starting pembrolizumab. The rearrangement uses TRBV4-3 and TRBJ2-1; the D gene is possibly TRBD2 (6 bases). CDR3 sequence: CASSQDLGLSEQFF. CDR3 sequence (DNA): TGCGCCAGCAGCCAAGATTTGGGACTCAGTGAGCAGTTCTTC.